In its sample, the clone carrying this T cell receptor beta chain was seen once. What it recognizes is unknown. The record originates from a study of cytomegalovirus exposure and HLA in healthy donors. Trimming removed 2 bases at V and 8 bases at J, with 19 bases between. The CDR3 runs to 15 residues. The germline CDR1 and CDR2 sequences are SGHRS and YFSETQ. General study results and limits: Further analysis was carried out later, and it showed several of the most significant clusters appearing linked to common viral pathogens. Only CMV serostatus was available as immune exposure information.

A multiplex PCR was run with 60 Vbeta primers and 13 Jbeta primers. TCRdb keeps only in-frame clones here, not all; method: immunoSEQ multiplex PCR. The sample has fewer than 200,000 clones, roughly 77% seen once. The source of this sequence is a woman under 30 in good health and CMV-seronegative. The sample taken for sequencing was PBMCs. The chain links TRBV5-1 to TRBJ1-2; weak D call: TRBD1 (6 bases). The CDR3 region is CASSLLPGTSGGYTF. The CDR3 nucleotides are TGCGCCAGCAGCTTATTACCCGGGACATCGGGAGGCTACACCTTC.